Listed below are T cell receptor beta chains from one sample, sequenced in a study of CD8+ T cells in alopecia areata. Some clones are missing from TCRdb's copy, which holds only in-frame ones; the method was immunoSEQ multiplex PCR. The data hold some 95,000 clones, with roughly 47% observed a single time. The source was CD8+ T cells sorted from blood, collected at week 24, from a patient treated with tofacitinib. The receptors come from a human donor with alopecia areata. CDR3s include the opening cysteine and the closing phenylalanine or tryptophan. Each record gives: D gene, V gene, J gene, clone size, CDR3 DNA, CDR3 protein. The D gene is left open where the match is weak. Clone size is shown for a subset of rows, as once, few, many or a class of expanded clone.

d_call: .; v_call: TRBV6-1; j_call: TRBJ1-5; clone_size: .; cdr3_nt: TGTGCCAGCGGGACGGGGAATAGCAATCAGCCCCAGCATTTT; cdr3_aa: CASGTGNSNQPQHF
d_call: .; v_call: TRBV6-4; j_call: TRBJ2-1; clone_size: many; cdr3_nt: TGTGCCAGCAGTGACTCGATTCAGGGCCTTAATGAGCAGTTCTTC; cdr3_aa: CASSDSIQGLNEQFF
d_call: .; v_call: TRBV7-9; j_call: TRBJ2-1; clone_size: .; cdr3_nt: TGTGCCAGCAGCTTAGGGGAAGACTACAATGAGCAGTTCTTC; cdr3_aa: CASSLGEDYNEQFF
d_call: .; v_call: TRBV20-1; j_call: TRBJ2-2; clone_size: .; cdr3_nt: TGCAGTGCTAAAATGGCCGGGGAGCTGTTTTTT; cdr3_aa: CSAKMAGELFF
d_call: .; v_call: TRBV11-3; j_call: TRBJ2-1; clone_size: .; cdr3_nt: TGTGCCAGCAGCTTAGTGGCAGGGAGGAATGAGCAGTTCTTC; cdr3_aa: CASSLVAGRNEQFF
d_call: .; v_call: TRBV2; j_call: TRBJ2-7; clone_size: .; cdr3_nt: TGTGCCAGCAAGGACGAGTACGAGCAGTACTTC; cdr3_aa: CASKDEYEQYF
d_call: .; v_call: TRBV29-1; j_call: TRBJ1-2; clone_size: .; cdr3_nt: TGCAGCGTCCTTGGGCAAAACTATGGCTACACCTTC; cdr3_aa: CSVLGQNYGYTF
d_call: .; v_call: TRBV29-1; j_call: TRBJ1-1; clone_size: .; cdr3_nt: TGCAGTCTTGGGTCTCGTCCTGAAGCTTTCTTT; cdr3_aa: CSLGSRPEAFF
d_call: .; v_call: TRBV4-1; j_call: TRBJ2-7; clone_size: .; cdr3_nt: TGCGCCAGCAGCCTCGGGACACCCCACTACGAGCAGTACTTC; cdr3_aa: CASSLGTPHYEQYF
d_call: .; v_call: TRBV5-1; j_call: TRBJ2-3; clone_size: .; cdr3_nt: TGCGCCAGCAGCTTTCGTATGAGATACACAGATACGCAGTATTTT; cdr3_aa: CASSFRMRYTDTQYF
d_call: .; v_call: TRBV27; j_call: TRBJ2-6; clone_size: .; cdr3_nt: TGTGCCAGCAGTTTATCGTTAGCGTTGACCTCTGGGGCCAACGTCCTGACTTTC; cdr3_aa: CASSLSLALTSGANVLTF
d_call: .; v_call: TRBV11-2; j_call: TRBJ2-5; clone_size: .; cdr3_nt: TGTGCCAGCAGGACAAACCAAGAGACCCAGTACTTC; cdr3_aa: CASRTNQETQYF
d_call: TRBD2; v_call: TRBV6-5; j_call: TRBJ2-7; clone_size: .; cdr3_nt: TGTGCCAGCAGGGTAGCGGGAGTCTACGAGCAGTACTTC; cdr3_aa: CASRVAGVYEQYF
d_call: .; v_call: TRBV5-8; j_call: TRBJ2-1; clone_size: .; cdr3_nt: TGTGCCAGCAGCTTGGATCCCAATGAGCAGTTCTTC; cdr3_aa: CASSLDPNEQFF
d_call: TRBD1; v_call: TRBV29-1; j_call: TRBJ2-7; clone_size: few; cdr3_nt: TGCAGCGCTCGACAGGGGAGCTCCTACGAGCAGTACTTC; cdr3_aa: CSARQGSSYEQYF
d_call: TRBD1; v_call: TRBV5-1; j_call: TRBJ2-5; clone_size: .; cdr3_nt: TGCGCCAGCAGCTCCAAGGACAGGGTCTATGAGACCCAGTACTTC; cdr3_aa: CASSSKDRVYETQYF
d_call: TRBD2; v_call: TRBV11-2; j_call: TRBJ2-1; clone_size: .; cdr3_nt: TGTGCCAGCAGCTCGAGGGGGACTAGCGGGAGTAATGAGCAGTTCTTC; cdr3_aa: CASSSRGTSGSNEQFF